Reported below is one T cell receptor (beta chain). What it binds is unknown. V shed 0 bases, J shed 9 bases, and the junction held 7 bases outside the gene matches. This CDR3 comprises 16 residues. Germline assignment: CDR1 LGHNA and CDR2 YNFKEQ. The data were taken from a study of somatic mutations in cytotoxic T cells in rheumatoid arthritis. Overall study context: Sorting by flow gave nearly 100% purity for some V beta antibody-stained T-cell populations, including V beta1+ cells sequenced for TCRB.

The table came from immunoSEQ multiplex PCR; TCRdb's copy has only in-frame clones and leaves some out. The sample lists 8,500 to 11,000 clones, around 81% seen once, with more than 15% in the top ten. General observations from the study: The top CD8+ clone topped 20% of CD8+ cells in about an eighth of the roughly 60 patients. CD8+ clonality increased with age in rheumatoid arthritis patients but not in healthy controls.

This sequence originates from a woman between 50 and 59 years old in good health. The source material was CD8+ T cells sorted from blood. The chain has TRBV4-2 and TRBJ1-6; TRBD1 aligns across 8 bases. For the CDR3, the DNA is TGTGCCAGCAGCCAAGAGTTAGGAGACAGGGGTTCACCCCTCCACTTT. Amino acid sequence: CASSQELGDRGSPLHF.